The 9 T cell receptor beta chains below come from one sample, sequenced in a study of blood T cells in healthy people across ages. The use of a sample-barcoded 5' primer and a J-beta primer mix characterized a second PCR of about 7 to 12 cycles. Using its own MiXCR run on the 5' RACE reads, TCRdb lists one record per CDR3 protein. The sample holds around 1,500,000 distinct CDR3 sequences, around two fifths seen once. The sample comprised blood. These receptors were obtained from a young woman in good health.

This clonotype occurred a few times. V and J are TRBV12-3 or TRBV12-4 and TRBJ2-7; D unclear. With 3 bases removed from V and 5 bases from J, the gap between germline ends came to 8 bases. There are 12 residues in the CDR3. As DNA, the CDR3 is TGTGCCAGCAGTTTGGTGTGGAACGAGCAGTACTTC. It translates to CASSLVWNEQYF.

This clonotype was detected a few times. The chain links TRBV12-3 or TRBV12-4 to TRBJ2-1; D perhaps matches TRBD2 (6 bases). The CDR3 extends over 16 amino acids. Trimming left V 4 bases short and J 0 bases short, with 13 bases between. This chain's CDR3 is CASSSGGVFSYNEQFF. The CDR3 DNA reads TGTGCCAGCAGTTCTGGAGGGGTCTTCTCCTACAATGAGCAGTTCTTC.

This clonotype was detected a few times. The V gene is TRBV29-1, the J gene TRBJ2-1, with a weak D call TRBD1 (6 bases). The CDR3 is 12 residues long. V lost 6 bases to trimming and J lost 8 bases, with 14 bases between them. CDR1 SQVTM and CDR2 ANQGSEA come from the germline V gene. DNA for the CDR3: TGCAGCGTGGACAGAGGGTCTGATGAGCAGTTCTTC. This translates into CSVDRGSDEQFF.

The CDR3 loop is CASSLGRLAGGSEQYF. In DNA form, the CDR3 reads TGTGCCAGCAGCTTGGGTCGGCTAGCGGGAGGGAGTGAGCAGTACTTC. J is TRBJ2-5 and V is TRBV5-5, with 12 bases matching TRBD2. The junction had 11 bases not matched to a gene; V was cut back by 0 bases and J by 11 bases. Per germline, CDR1 SGHKS and CDR2 YYEKEE (reference sequence). The CDR3 is 16 amino acids.

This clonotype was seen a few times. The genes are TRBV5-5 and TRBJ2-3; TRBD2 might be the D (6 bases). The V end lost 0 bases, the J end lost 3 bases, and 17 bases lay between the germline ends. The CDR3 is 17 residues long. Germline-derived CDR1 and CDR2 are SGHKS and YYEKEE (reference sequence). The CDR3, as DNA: TGTGCCAGCAGCTTGGGGCTAGCGCCCCGGCCGACAGATACGCAGTATTTT. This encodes CASSLGLAPRPTDTQYF.

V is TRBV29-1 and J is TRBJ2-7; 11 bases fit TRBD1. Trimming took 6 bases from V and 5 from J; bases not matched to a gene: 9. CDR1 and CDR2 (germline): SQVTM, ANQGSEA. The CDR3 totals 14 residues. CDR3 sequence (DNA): TGCAGCGTGGGGGGGACAGGGGGTCTGGACGAGCAGTACTTC. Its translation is CSVGGTGGLDEQYF.

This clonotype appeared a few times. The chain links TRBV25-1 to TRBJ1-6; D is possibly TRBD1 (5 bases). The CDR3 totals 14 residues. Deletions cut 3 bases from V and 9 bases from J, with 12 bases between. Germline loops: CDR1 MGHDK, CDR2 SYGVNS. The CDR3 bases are TGTGCCAGCAGTGACGCAGGGAGGGGTTCACCCCTCCACTTT. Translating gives CASSDAGRGSPLHF.

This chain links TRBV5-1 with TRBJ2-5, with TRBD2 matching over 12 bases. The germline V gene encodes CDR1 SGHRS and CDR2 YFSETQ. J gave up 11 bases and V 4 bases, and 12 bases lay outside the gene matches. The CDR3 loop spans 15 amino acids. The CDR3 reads CASSMTSGSPNEQYF. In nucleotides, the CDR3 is TGCGCCAGCAGCATGACTAGCGGGAGTCCCAATGAGCAGTACTTC.

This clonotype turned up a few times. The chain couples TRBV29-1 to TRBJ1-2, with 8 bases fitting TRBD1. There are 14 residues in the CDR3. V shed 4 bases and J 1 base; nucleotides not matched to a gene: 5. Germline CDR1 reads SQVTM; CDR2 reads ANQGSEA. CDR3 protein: CSVGGQANNYGYTF. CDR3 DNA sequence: TGCAGCGTTGGGGGACAGGCAAATAACTATGGCTACACCTTC. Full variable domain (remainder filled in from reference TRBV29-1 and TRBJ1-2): SAVISQKPSRDICQRGTSLTIQCQVDSQVTMMFWYRQQPGQSLTLIATANQGSEATYESGFVIDKFPISRPNLTFSTLTVSNMSPEDSSIYLCSVGGQANNYGYTFGSGTRLTVV.